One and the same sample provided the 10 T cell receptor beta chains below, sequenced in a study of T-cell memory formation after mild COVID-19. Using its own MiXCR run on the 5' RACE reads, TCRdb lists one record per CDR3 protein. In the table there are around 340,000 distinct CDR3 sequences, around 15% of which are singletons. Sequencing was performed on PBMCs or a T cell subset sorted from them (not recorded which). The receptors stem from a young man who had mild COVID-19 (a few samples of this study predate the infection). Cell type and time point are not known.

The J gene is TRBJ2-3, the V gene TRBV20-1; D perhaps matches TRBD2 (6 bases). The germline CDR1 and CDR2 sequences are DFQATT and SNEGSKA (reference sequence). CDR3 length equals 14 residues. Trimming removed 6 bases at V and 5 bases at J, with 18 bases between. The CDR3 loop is CSAPPPRGRDTQYF. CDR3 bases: TGCAGTGCACCTCCTCCCCGGGGGAGAGATACGCAGTATTTT.

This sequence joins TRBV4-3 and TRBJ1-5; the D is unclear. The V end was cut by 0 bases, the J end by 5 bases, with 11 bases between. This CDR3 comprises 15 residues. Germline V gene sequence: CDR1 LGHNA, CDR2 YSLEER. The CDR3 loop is CASSQDFTGYQPQHF. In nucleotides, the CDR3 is TGCGCCAGCAGCCAAGATTTTACGGGGTATCAGCCCCAGCATTTT.

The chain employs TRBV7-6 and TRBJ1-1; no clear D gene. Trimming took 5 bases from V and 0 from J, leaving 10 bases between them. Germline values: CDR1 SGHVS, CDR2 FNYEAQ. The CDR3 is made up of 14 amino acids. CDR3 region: CASSLSSVNTEAFF. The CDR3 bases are TGTGCCAGCAGCCTATCCTCAGTGAACACTGAAGCTTTCTTT.

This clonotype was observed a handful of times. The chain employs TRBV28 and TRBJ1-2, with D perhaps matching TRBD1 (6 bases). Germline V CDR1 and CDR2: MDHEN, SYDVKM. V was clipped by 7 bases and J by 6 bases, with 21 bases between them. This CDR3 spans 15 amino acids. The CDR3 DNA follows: TGTGCCAGCACCCCAGGCGGGGGGCCGGACGATGGCTACACCTTC. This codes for CASTPGGGPDDGYTF.

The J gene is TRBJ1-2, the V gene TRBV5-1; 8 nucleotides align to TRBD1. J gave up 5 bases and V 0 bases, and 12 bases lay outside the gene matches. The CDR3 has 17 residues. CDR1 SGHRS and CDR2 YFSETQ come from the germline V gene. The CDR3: CASSLVLRDRKLYGYTF. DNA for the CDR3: TGCGCCAGCAGCTTGGTTCTCCGGGACAGGAAACTTTATGGCTACACCTTC. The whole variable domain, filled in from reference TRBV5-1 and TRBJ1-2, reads KAGVTQTPRYLIKTRGQQVTLSCSPISGHRSVSWYQQTPGQGLQFLFEYFSETQRNKGNFPGRFSGRQFSNSRSEMNVSTLELGDSALYLCASSLVLRDRKLYGYTFGSGTRLTVV.

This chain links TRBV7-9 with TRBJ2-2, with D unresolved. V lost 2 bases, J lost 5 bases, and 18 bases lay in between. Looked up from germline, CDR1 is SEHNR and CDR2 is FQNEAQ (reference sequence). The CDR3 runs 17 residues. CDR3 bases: TGTGCCAGCAGCTTAATGGCGGACGGGCCCCCAACCGGGGAGCTGTTTTTT. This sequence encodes CASSLMADGPPTGELFF.

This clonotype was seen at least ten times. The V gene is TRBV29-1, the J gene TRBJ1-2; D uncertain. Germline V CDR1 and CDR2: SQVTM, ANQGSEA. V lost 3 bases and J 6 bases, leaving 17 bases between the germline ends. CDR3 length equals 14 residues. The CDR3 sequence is CSVDFVADPHGYTF. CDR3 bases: TGCAGCGTTGATTTTGTGGCAGACCCTCATGGCTACACCTTC.

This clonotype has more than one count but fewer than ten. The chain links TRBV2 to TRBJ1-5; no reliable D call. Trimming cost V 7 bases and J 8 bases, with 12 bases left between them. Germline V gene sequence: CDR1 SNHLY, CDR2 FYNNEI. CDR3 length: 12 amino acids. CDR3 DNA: TGTGCCAGCAAGGTGGAGGTCGAGCCCCAGCATTTT. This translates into CASKVEVEPQHF.

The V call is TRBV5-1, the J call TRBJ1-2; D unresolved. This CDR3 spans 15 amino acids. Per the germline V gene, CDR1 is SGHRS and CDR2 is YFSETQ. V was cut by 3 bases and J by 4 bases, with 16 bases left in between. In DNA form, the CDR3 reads TGCGCCAGCAGCTCCCTCGGGGATCCAGGCTATGGCTACACCTTC. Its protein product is CASSSLGDPGYGYTF.

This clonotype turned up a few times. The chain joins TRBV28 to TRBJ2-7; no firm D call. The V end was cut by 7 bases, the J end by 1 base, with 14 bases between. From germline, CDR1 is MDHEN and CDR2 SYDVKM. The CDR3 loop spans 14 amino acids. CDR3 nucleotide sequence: TGTGCCAGCACCCCTCGTTCCGGGTCCTACGAGCAGTACGTC. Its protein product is CASTPRSGSYEQYV.